The 23 T cell receptor beta chains reported below all come from one sample, sequenced in a study of monozygotic twins with inflammatory bowel disease. TCRdb reprocessed the 5' RACE reads and stores each CDR3 protein as one record, lacking DNA. The sample totals 110,000 or so distinct CDR3 sequences; its top ten clones hold about an eighth. The sample consisted of blood. The receptors come from a human donor with ulcerative colitis or Crohn's disease, or a healthy co-twin of an affected twin (not recorded which).

This chain connects TRBV5-1 to TRBJ1-5; absent DNA, TCRdb's TRBD1 call cannot be checked. The CDR3 has 17 amino acids. Germline V gene sequence: CDR1 SGHRS, CDR2 YFSETQ. The CDR3 is CASSFDPGTGGNQPQHF. Full variable domain (missing parts from reference TRBV5-1 and TRBJ1-5): KAGVTQTPRYLIKTRGQQVTLSCSPISGHRSVSWYQQTPGQGLQFLFEYFSETQRNKGNFPGRFSGRQFSNSRSEMNVSTLELGDSALYLCASSFDPGTGGNQPQHFGDGTRLSIL.

The V and J genes are TRBV18 and TRBJ1-5. This CDR3 comprises 15 residues. In germline, CDR1 is KGHSH, CDR2 LQKENI. The CDR3 is CASSPPVTPNQPQHF.

This chain uses TRBV5-4 with TRBJ2-7; checking the TCRdb D call of TRBD2 is not possible without DNA. Germline V CDR1 and CDR2: SGHNT, YYREEE (reference sequence). The length of the CDR3 is 13 residues. CDR3 sequence reads: CASTRDYVYEQYF.

The rearrangement uses TRBV3-1 and TRBJ1-2. The CDR3 runs 12 residues. Germline assignment: CDR1 LGHDT and CDR2 YNNKEL (reference sequence). The CDR3 reads CASSQAKLKYTF.

This sequence joins TRBV11-3 and TRBJ2-7; TCRdb outputs TRBD1, but without DNA this stays unchecked. Germline-derived CDR1 and CDR2 are SGHNT and YENEEA. This CDR3 is 16 amino acids long. The CDR3 is CASSLGGKYSYYEQYF.

The rearrangement links TRBV20-1 to TRBJ2-7; the D call from TCRdb, TRBD1, cannot be confirmed without DNA. In germline, CDR1 is DFQATT, CDR2 SNEGSKA (reference sequence). The CDR3 sequence is 13 residues long. This chain's CDR3 is CSASSPGGYEQYF.

The chain is built from TRBV5-8 and TRBJ2-2; TCRdb's D call, TRBD2, is unchecked because there is no DNA. Germline V gives CDR1 SGHTS, CDR2 YDEGEE. This CDR3 is built from 16 residues. The CDR3 reads CASSLDGTTYTGELFF.

This CDR3 is CSAYGRDRNTGELFF. This rearrangement joins TRBV20-1 to TRBJ2-2; TCRdb selects TRBD1, and the lack of DNA leaves this call unchecked. CDR1 and CDR2 from the germline V gene are DFQATT and SNEGSKA (reference sequence). The CDR3 covers 15 residues.

The rearrangement links TRBV20-1 to TRBJ2-1; TCRdb designates TRBD1, a call that cannot be tested without DNA. This CDR3 contains 14 residues. Germline CDR1 DFQATT, CDR2 SNEGSKA (reference sequence). The CDR3 reads CSARDGKGGDEQFF.

This sequence joins TRBV20-1 and TRBJ2-3. The CDR3 consists of 11 residues. The germline CDR1 and CDR2 sequences are DFQATT and SNEGSKA (reference sequence). CDR3 in amino acids: CSAERTDTQYF.

This rearrangement joins TRBV5-1 to TRBJ1-2; no DNA is available, so the TRBD1 call from TCRdb remains unchecked. Germline V gene sequence: CDR1 SGHRS, CDR2 YFSETQ. This CDR3 has 15 amino acids. The CDR3: CASSLVPRQIDGYTF.

The J gene is TRBJ2-1, the V gene TRBV4-1; the D call of TRBD1 rests on TCRdb alone, since no DNA is present to check it. This CDR3 has 16 amino acids. The germline V gene has CDR1 MGHRA and CDR2 YSYEKL. The CDR3 loop reads CASSHQGILTYNEQFF.

The chain is built from TRBV3-1 and TRBJ2-7. CDR3 length equals 11 residues. Germline CDR1 reads LGHDT; CDR2 reads YNNKEL (reference sequence). The chain's CDR3 is CASSQAYEQYF.

The chain has TRBV28 and TRBJ1-1. Germline V CDR1 and CDR2: MDHEN, SYDVKM. CDR3 length: 12 residues. CDR3 protein: CASSSATVGTFF.

The V gene is TRBV5-6, the J gene TRBJ2-3. The CDR3 spans 14 residues. The germline gives CDR1 SGHDT, CDR2 YYEEEE. CDR3 loop: CASSWEKGPDTQYF. The whole variable domain, filled in from reference TRBV5-6 and TRBJ2-3, reads DAGVTQSPTHLIKTRGQQVTLRCSPKSGHDTVSWYQQALGQGPQFIFQYYEEEERQRGNFPDRFSGHQFPNYSSELNVNALLLGDSALYLCASSWEKGPDTQYFGPGTRLTVL.

The chain has TRBV5-6 and TRBJ1-2. The CDR3 covers 11 residues. In germline, CDR1 is SGHDT, CDR2 YYEEEE. The CDR3 here is CASSIGFGYTF.

This chain links TRBV5-1 with TRBJ2-7; checking the TCRdb D call of TRBD2 is not possible without DNA. CDR3 size: 13 residues. Germline lookup yields CDR1 SGHRS and CDR2 YFSETQ. CDR3 residues: CASSLAGEYEQYF.

The CDR3 loop is CASSLAAAADPNTQYF. V and J are TRBV7-2 and TRBJ2-3; the D call from TCRdb, TRBD2, cannot be confirmed without DNA. CDR1 and CDR2 (germline): SGHTA, FQGNSA. The CDR3 extends over 16 amino acids.

The chain carries TRBV10-3 and TRBJ2-3; TCRdb calls TRBD1, which cannot be checked without DNA. Per the germline V gene, CDR1 is ENHRY and CDR2 is SYGVKD. The CDR3 consists of 13 residues. The chain's CDR3 is CAISGAGTDTQYF.

V is TRBV5-6 and J is TRBJ2-3; TCRdb names TRBD2, which stays unverified in the absence of DNA. The CDR3 has 16 residues. In germline, CDR1 is SGHDT, CDR2 YYEEEE. CDR3 loop: CASSLGRISSTDTQYF.

The rearrangement joins TRBV14 to TRBJ2-4; TCRdb returns TRBD1, unconfirmable since there is no DNA. The V gene's germline CDR1 is SGHDN and CDR2 FVKESK. The CDR3 covers 15 residues. The CDR3 is CASSRYQGSKNIQYF. Full variable domain (missing parts from reference TRBV14 and TRBJ2-4): EAGVTQFPSHSVIEKGQTVTLRCDPISGHDNLYWYRRVMGKEIKFLLHFVKESKQDESGMPNNRFLAERTGGTYSTLKVQPAELEDSGVYFCASSRYQGSKNIQYFGAGTRLSVL.

The genes are TRBV28 and TRBJ2-7; TCRdb gives TRBD1 as the D gene, but with no DNA this cannot be confirmed. Germline V gene lookup returns CDR1 MDHEN and CDR2 SYDVKM. The CDR3 spans 14 residues. The CDR3 sequence is CASRRGSHSYEQYF.

The rearrangement joins TRBV5-1 to TRBJ2-1; TCRdb calls TRBD1, which cannot be checked without DNA. The CDR3 spans 14 residues. Germline CDR1 is SGHRS and CDR2 is YFSETQ. This chain's CDR3 is CASSLEPGSPEQFF.